A single sample gave rise to the 23 T cell receptor beta chains below, sequenced in a study of OX40 agonist ivuxolimab in advanced cancers. Assay: immunoSEQ multiplex PCR; the TCRdb copy retains only in-frame clones and omits some. This sample yields over 95,000 clones, of which about 79% are seen a single time; roughly 1.5% belongs to the top ten. The sample was CD4+ or CD8+ T cells sorted from blood, taken in a trial of the OX40 agonist ivuxolimab. All receptors come from an adult with an advanced solid tumor such as melanoma, head and neck, liver or kidney cancer.

V is TRBV11-2 and J is TRBJ2-5; D is perhaps TRBD2 (5 bases). Deletions cut 3 bases from V and 1 base from J, with 9 bases between. The germline V gene encodes CDR1 SGHAT and CDR2 FQNNGV. The CDR3 has 14 residues. CDR3 loop: CASSLNRGQETQYF. DNA of the CDR3: TGTGCCAGCAGCTTGAACCGGGGCCAAGAGACCCAGTACTTC.

The chain is built from TRBV5-1 and TRBJ2-5, with D tentatively TRBD2 (6 bases). V was trimmed by 4 bases and J by 4 bases, leaving 11 bases between them. The CDR3 length is 13 residues. Per the germline V gene, CDR1 is SGHRS and CDR2 is YFSETQ. This CDR3 reads CASSVTSRETQYF. CDR3 coding DNA: TGCGCCAGCAGCGTGACTAGTAGAGAGACCCAGTACTTC.

This rearrangement joins TRBV4-3 to TRBJ2-7; D perhaps matches TRBD1 (5 bases). Trimming cost V 2 bases and J 1 base, with 9 bases left between them. Per the germline V gene, CDR1 is LGHNA and CDR2 is YSLEER. This CDR3 has 14 residues. CDR3: CASSQSQGSYEQYF. CDR3 coding DNA: TGCGCCAGCAGCCAAAGCCAGGGATCCTACGAGCAGTACTTC.

The chain uses TRBV5-5 and TRBJ2-3; 9 bases align to TRBD1. V lost 0 bases and J lost 6; bases outside the gene matches: 2. The germline gives CDR1 SGHKS, CDR2 YYEKEE (reference sequence). The CDR3 loop spans 14 amino acids. The CDR3 DNA sequence: TGTGCCAGCAGCTTGGGGACAGGGGCTGATACGCAGTATTTT. Its protein product is CASSLGTGADTQYF.

As regards this clone: This sample also contains other DNA sequences that code for the same CDR3. V is TRBV7-9 and J is TRBJ2-7; D unresolved. Germline loops: CDR1 SEHNR, CDR2 FQNEAQ (reference sequence). V lost 2 bases, J lost 4 bases, and 6 bases lay in between. The CDR3 runs to 12 residues. CDR3: CASSLLGYEQYF. CDR3 DNA sequence: TGTGCCAGCAGCTTATTGGGTTACGAGCAGTACTTC.

The chain joins TRBV19 to TRBJ1-2, with no clear D. The CDR3 contains 15 residues. The V gene's germline CDR1 is LNHDA and CDR2 SQIVND (reference sequence). With 3 bases removed from V and 6 bases from J, the gap between germline ends came to 17 bases. Written as DNA, the CDR3 is TGTGCCAGTAGTATCGTCCCCCGACTGAACCATGGCTACACCTTC. Translating it yields CASSIVPRLNHGYTF.

This chain uses TRBV7-2 with TRBJ2-3, with D uncertain. V gave up 1 base and J gave up 7 bases, with 15 bases separating them. This CDR3 region has 15 residues. Germline V gene data show CDR1 as SGHTA and CDR2 as FQGNSA. This chain's CDR3 is CASSLVRPPQNTQYF. CDR3 coding DNA: TGTGCCAGCAGCTTAGTCCGGCCCCCCCAAAATACGCAGTATTTT.

CDR3 sequence (DNA): TGTGCCAGCAGTTTCAGGCAGGGAGGGGAAAAACTGTTTTTT. It codes for CASSFRQGGEKLFF. This chain links TRBV27 with TRBJ1-4, with D maybe TRBD1 (5 bases). The V end was cut by 3 bases, the J end by 8 bases, with 13 bases between. The CDR3 consists of 14 residues. Germline V lookup: CDR1 MNHEY, CDR2 SMNVEV (reference sequence).

Turning to this clone: At one end the junction does not follow the germline gene, possibly because of a read error. The V call is TRBV29-1, the J call TRBJ1-2; TRBD1 is a possible D gene (5 bases). CDR1 and CDR2 from the germline V gene are SQVTM and ANQGSEA. The CDR3 is 11 residues long. The CDR3 region is CSVGGEYGYTF. The CDR3, as DNA: TGCAGCGTTGGGGGGGAGTATGGTTACACCTTC.

This chain uses TRBV7-6 with TRBJ1-3, with a tentative D call TRBD1 (6 bases). Trimming took off 2 bases at V and 3 bases at J, with 17 bases between the two ends. CDR1 SGHVS and CDR2 FNYEAQ come from the germline V gene. The CDR3 loop spans 17 amino acids. This chain's CDR3 is CASSLSVGGGFGNTIYF. CDR3 bases: TGTGCCAGCAGCTTAAGCGTCGGAGGGGGGTTTGGAAACACCATATATTTT. The whole variable domain, remainder taken from reference TRBV7-6 and TRBJ1-3, is GAGVSQSPRYKVTKRGQDVALRCDPISGHVSLYWYRQALGQGPEFLTYFNYEAQQDKSGLPNDRFSAERPEGSISTLTIQRTEQRDSAMYRCASSLSVGGGFGNTIYFGEGSWLTVV.

Only one count was recorded for this clone. The V gene is TRBV30, the J gene TRBJ1-1; D uncertain. Germline V gene sequence: CDR1 GTSNPN, CDR2 SVGIG (reference sequence). V shed 3 bases and J shed 1 base, with 12 bases lying between them. CDR3 length: 14 residues. CDR3 protein: CAWREGLPNTEAFF. CDR3 DNA sequence: TGTGCCTGGAGAGAAGGACTGCCGAACACTGAAGCTTTCTTT.

The CDR3 sequence is CASSQALQRVNTEAFF. The CDR3 DNA reads as TGCGCCAGCAGCCAAGCGTTGCAAAGGGTGAACACTGAAGCTTTCTTT. The chain joins TRBV4-1 to TRBJ1-1, with D unresolved. V shed 1 base and J shed 0 bases, with 12 bases lying between them. The germline V gene has CDR1 MGHRA and CDR2 YSYEKL. This CDR3 region has 16 residues.

This clone is termed medium-sized. The rearrangement uses TRBV6-4 and TRBJ2-3; 12 positions agree with TRBD2. Germline trimming cut 6 bases from V and 9 bases from J; bases unmatched to any gene: 1. Germline V lookup: CDR1 MRHNA, CDR2 SNTAGT. CDR3 size: 12 residues. The CDR3, as DNA: TGTGCCAGCAGCGGGACTAGCGGGACGCAGTATTTT. Its translation: CASSGTSGTQYF.

The chain employs TRBV27 and TRBJ2-7; D uncertain. Trimming took 3 bases from V and 5 from J, leaving 11 bases between them. Germline lookup yields CDR1 MNHEY and CDR2 SMNVEV (reference sequence). The CDR3 contains 13 residues. The CDR3 loop reads CASSFTTPHEQYF. CDR3 coding DNA: TGTGCCAGCAGTTTCACTACCCCCCACGAGCAGTACTTC.

V gene TRBV30 combines with J gene TRBJ1-3, with D tentatively TRBD1 (6 bases). The CDR3 extends over 14 amino acids. Trimming removed 4 bases at V and 2 bases at J, with 12 bases between. The germline V gene has CDR1 GTSNPN and CDR2 SVGIG (reference sequence). The CDR3 DNA reads as TGTGCCTGGATCGGACAGAGAGCTGGAAACACCATATATTTT. Amino acid sequence: CAWIGQRAGNTIYF.

The chain has TRBV28 and TRBJ2-3; 7 bases fit TRBD2. V gave up 5 bases and J gave up 6 bases; unmatched junction bases: 11. This CDR3 has 15 residues. Germline CDR1 is MDHEN and CDR2 is SYDVKM. The CDR3 DNA sequence: TGTGCCAGCAGTACCCCGGCTAGCGGCAGGGATACGCAGTATTTT. It translates to CASSTPASGRDTQYF.

J is TRBJ1-1 and V is TRBV13; D is undetermined. Germline-derived CDR1 and CDR2 are PRHDT and FYEKMQ (reference sequence). Between the trimmed V and J ends, which lost 2 bases and 5 bases, there was a span of 9 bases. The CDR3 is 13 residues long. The chain's CDR3 is CASSLTEWTEAFF. The DNA for the CDR3 is TGTGCCAGCAGCTTAACAGAGTGGACTGAAGCTTTCTTT.

This chain links TRBV7-2 with TRBJ1-1; 7 nucleotides line up with TRBD1. Germline trimming cut 4 bases from V and 6 bases from J; bases unmatched to any gene: 11. The germline CDR1 and CDR2 sequences are SGHTA and FQGNSA. The CDR3 has 15 residues. The CDR3: CASSSQTGRLAEAFF. CDR3 coding DNA: TGTGCCAGCAGCTCACAGACAGGGCGATTGGCTGAAGCTTTCTTT.

This chain uses TRBV6-5 with TRBJ2-7; TRBD2 matches at 13 bases. There are 15 residues in the CDR3. Germline trimming cut 6 bases from V and 3 bases from J; bases unmatched to any gene: 5. Germline-derived CDR1 and CDR2 are MNHEY and SVGAGI. The CDR3 loop reads CASRGTSGEFYEQYF. In DNA, the CDR3 is TGTGCCAGCAGGGGGACTAGCGGGGAATTCTACGAGCAGTACTTC.

The chain uses TRBV5-1 and TRBJ2-2; 9 nucleotides agree with TRBD2. The germline CDR1 and CDR2 sequences are SGHRS and YFSETQ. The junction had 5 bases not matched to a gene; V was cut back by 2 bases and J by 0 bases. The CDR3 extends over 17 amino acids. In DNA form, the CDR3 reads TGCGCCAGCAGCTTATTCAGCGGGGGGACGAACACCGGGGAGCTGTTTTTT. It encodes CASSLFSGGTNTGELFF.

This clone has a handful of counts. V and J are TRBV19 and TRBJ1-5; D gene ambiguous. Germline CDR1 and CDR2: LNHDA and SQIVND (reference sequence). V lost 1 base to trimming and J lost 0 bases, with 13 bases between them. CDR3 length equals 17 residues. CDR3 sequence: CASSIVTARNSNQPQHF. The CDR3 DNA reads TGTGCCAGTAGTATAGTAACAGCAAGAAATAGCAATCAGCCCCAGCATTTT. Looking up the rest from reference TRBV19 and TRBJ1-5 gives the full variable domain: DGGITQSPKYLFRKEGQNVTLSCEQNLNHDAMYWYRQDPGQGLRLIYYSQIVNDFQKGDIAEGYSVSREKKESFPLTVTSAQKNPTAFYLCASSIVTARNSNQPQHFGDGTRLSIL.

V and J are TRBV6-1 and TRBJ2-1; 9 nucleotides align to TRBD1. The CDR3 has 16 residues. The V gene's germline CDR1 is MNHNS and CDR2 SASEGT. The trim removed 0 bases at V and 8 bases at J, leaving 8 bases unmatched. The CDR3 here is CASSEAPGTGFHEQFF. Written as DNA, the CDR3 is TGTGCCAGCAGTGAAGCCCCCGGGACAGGGTTCCATGAGCAGTTCTTC.

In its sample, this clone was seen a few times. V usage is TRBV6-5 and J usage is TRBJ2-2; TRBD1 agrees at 7 bases. J gave up 5 bases and V 2 bases, and 5 bases lay outside the gene matches. This CDR3 comprises 15 residues. Germline V gene sequence: CDR1 MNHEY, CDR2 SVGAGI. The CDR3 sequence: CASSYRQGATGELFF. CDR3 DNA sequence: TGTGCCAGCAGTTACCGACAGGGTGCGACCGGGGAGCTGTTTTTT.